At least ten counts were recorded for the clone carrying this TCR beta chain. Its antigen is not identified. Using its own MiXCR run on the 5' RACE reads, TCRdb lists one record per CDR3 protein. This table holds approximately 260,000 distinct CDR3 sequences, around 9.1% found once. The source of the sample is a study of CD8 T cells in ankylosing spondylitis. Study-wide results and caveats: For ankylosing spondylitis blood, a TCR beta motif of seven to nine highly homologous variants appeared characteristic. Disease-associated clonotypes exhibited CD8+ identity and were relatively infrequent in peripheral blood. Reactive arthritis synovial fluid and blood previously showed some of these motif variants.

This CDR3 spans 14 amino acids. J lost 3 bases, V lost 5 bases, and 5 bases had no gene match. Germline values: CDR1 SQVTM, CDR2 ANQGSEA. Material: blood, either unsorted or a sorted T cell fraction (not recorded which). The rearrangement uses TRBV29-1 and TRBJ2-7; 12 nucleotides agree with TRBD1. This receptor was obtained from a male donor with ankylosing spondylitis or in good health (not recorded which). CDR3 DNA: TGCAGCGTTCAGGGACAGGGGGCTAGCTACGAGCAGTACTTC. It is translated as CSVQGQGASYEQYF.